This TCR beta chain is drawn from a study of shared clonotypes between healthy human individuals. The V gene lost 0 bases and the J gene lost 8 bases, with 11 bases spanning the gap. This CDR3 has 13 amino acids. Germline V gene sequence: CDR1 SGHRS, CDR2 YFSETQ. Some clones are missing from TCRdb's copy, which holds only in-frame ones; the method was immunoSEQ multiplex PCR. The sample has 2 million or so clones; 95% are singletons. The TCR was taken from a man younger than 35 in good health. V gene TRBV5-1 combines with J gene TRBJ1-2; D uncertain. Specimen: naive CD4+ T cells sorted from blood. Noted subset: CD45RA+ positively selected. In DNA form, the CDR3 reads TGCGCCAGCAGCTTGGTATTGGATAGGGGCTACACCTTC. It encodes CASSLVLDRGYTF.